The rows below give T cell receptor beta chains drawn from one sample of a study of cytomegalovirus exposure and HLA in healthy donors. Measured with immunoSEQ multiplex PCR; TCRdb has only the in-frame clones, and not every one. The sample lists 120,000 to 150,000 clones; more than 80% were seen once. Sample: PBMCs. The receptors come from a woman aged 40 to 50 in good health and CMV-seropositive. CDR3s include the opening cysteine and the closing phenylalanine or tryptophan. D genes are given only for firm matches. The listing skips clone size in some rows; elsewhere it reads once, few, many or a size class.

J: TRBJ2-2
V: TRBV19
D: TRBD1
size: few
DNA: TGTGCCAGTAGCTATGGGACAGACACCGGGGAGCTGTTTTTT
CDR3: CASSYGTDTGELFF

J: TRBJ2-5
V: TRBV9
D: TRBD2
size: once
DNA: TGTGCCAGCAGCGTAGTTACCCCTAGCGGGACCCAAGAGACCCAGTACTTC
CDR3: CASSVVTPSGTQETQYF

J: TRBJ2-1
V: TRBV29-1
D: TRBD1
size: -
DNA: TGCAGCGTTGAGGGGACAGCGTACAATGAGCAGTTCTTC
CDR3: CSVEGTAYNEQFF

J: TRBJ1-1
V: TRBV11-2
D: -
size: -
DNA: TGTGCCAGCAGCTCCCTCACTGAAGCTTTCTTT
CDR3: CASSSLTEAFF

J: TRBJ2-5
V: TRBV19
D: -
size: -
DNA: TGTGCCAGTAGTAGAGGGTTTTGGGAGACCCAGTACTTC
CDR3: CASSRGFWETQYF

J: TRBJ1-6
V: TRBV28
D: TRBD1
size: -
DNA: TGTGCCGGCAGTTCCCCCGGACAGGGACATAATAATTCACCCCTCCACTTT
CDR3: CAGSSPGQGHNNSPLHF

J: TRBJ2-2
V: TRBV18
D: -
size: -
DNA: TGTGCCAACACTCGGGAGTACACCGGGGAGCTGTTTTTT
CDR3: CANTREYTGELFF

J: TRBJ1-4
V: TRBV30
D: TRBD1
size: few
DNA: TGTGCCTGCCGGGGACAGGGGAATTTGGTTGAAAAACTGTTTTTT
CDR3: CACRGQGNLVEKLFF

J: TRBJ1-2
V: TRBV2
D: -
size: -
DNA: TGTGCCAGCAGCGCAGACAGCCCGGGCTACACCTTC
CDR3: CASSADSPGYTF

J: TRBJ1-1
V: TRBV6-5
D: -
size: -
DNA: TGTGCCAGCAGTTACAGTCAGGGTCCCCTGAACACTGAAGCTTTCTTT
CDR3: CASSYSQGPLNTEAFF

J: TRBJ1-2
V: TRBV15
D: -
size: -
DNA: TGTGCCACCAGCAGAGATATCGCGTATGGCTACACCTTC
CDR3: CATSRDIAYGYTF

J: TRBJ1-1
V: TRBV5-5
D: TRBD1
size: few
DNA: TGTGCCAGCAGACCGAGGACAGGGTCAATGAACACTGAAGCTTTCTTT
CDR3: CASRPRTGSMNTEAFF

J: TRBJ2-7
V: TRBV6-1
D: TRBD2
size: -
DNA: TGTGCCAGCAGTGTATCTAGCGGGGGCCTCTCCTACGAGCAGTACTTC
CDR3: CASSVSSGGLSYEQYF

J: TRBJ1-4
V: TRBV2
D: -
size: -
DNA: TGTGCCAGCAGTGAAGATGGGCAGTCGAATGAAAAACTGTTTTTT
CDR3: CASSEDGQSNEKLFF

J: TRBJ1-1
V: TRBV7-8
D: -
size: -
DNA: TGTGCCAGCAGCTTGAGGGCTGTCTCTGAAGCTTTCTTT
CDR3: CASSLRAVSEAFF

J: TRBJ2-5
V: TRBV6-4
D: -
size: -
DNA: TGTGCCAGCAACCCCGTTCAAGGGGGAGAGACCCAGTACTTC
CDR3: CASNPVQGGETQYF

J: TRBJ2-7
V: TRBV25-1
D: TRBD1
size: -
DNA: TGTGCCAGCAGTGCCCCGGGACAGGGTGTCGACGAGCAGTACTTC
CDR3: CASSAPGQGVDEQYF

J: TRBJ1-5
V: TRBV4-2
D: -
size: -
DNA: TGTGCCAGCAGCGAGACAGTCAATCAGCCCCAGCATTTT
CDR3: CASSETVNQPQHF

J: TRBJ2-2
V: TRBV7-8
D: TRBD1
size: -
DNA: TGTGCCAGCAGCTTAGGACAGGGGTCCGGGGAGCTGTTTTTT
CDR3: CASSLGQGSGELFF

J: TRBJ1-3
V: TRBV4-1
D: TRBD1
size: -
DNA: TGCGCCAGCAGCGCAAGCGTTGGACAGGGGGGAGGAAACACCATATATTTT
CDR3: CASSASVGQGGGNTIYF

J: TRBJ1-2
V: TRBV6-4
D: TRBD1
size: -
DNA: TGTGCCAGCAGCCAGGGGGCGAACTATGGCTACACCTTC
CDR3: CASSQGANYGYTF

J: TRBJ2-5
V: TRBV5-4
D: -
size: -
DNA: TGTGCCAGCAGCTTCTCCCTGGAACAGGAGACCCAGTACTTC
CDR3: CASSFSLEQETQYF

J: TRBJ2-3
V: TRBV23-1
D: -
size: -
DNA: TGCGCCAGTAAAACGACAGACATACTAGATACGCAGTATTTT
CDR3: CASKTTDILDTQYF

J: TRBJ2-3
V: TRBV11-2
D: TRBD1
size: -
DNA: TGTGCCAGCAGCGTCGGGACAGACACAGATACGCAGTATTTT
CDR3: CASSVGTDTDTQYF

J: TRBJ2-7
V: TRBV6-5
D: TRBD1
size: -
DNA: TGTGCCAGCAGGGGGACAGGCTACGAGCAGTACTTC
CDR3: CASRGTGYEQYF

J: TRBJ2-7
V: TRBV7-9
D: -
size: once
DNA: TGTGCCAGCAGCTTACACAGGGAAACGGGGAGGGGCGAGCAGTACTTC
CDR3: CASSLHRETGRGEQYF

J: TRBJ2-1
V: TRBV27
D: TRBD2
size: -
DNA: TGTGCCAGCAGTTTGTGGACTAGCGGGAGGCAAAATGAGCAGTTCTTC
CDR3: CASSLWTSGRQNEQFF

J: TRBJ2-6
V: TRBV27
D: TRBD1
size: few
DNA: TGTGCCAGCAGTCGATGGGGGACAGGGATCTCTGGGGCCAACGTCCTGACTTTC
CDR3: CASSRWGTGISGANVLTF

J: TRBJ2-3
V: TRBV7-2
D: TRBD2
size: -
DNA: TGTGCCAGCAGCGCAACTAGCGGGAGTCCTTGGGGCACAGATACGCAGTATTTT
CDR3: CASSATSGSPWGTDTQYF

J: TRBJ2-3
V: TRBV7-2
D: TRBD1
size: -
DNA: TGTGCCAGCAGCACCCTTCCGGGACAGGGTACGCAGTATTTT
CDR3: CASSTLPGQGTQYF

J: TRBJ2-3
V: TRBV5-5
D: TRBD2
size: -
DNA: TGTGCCAGCAGCTTGGTAAGCGGGGCGGGCACAGATACGCAGTATTTT
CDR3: CASSLVSGAGTDTQYF

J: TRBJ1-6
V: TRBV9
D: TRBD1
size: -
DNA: TGTGCCAGCAGCGCAACCGGGACAGCAAATTCACCCCTCCACTTT
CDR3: CASSATGTANSPLHF

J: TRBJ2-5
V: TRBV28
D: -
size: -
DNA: TGTGCCAGCAGTCCGCGGGGCGGACTATTTTTCGCGACCCAGTACTTC
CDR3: CASSPRGGLFFATQYF

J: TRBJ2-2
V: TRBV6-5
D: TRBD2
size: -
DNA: TGTGCCAGCAGCCCGAGCGGGACCACCGGGGAGCTGTTTTTT
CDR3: CASSPSGTTGELFF

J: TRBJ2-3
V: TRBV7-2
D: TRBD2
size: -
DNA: TGTGCCAGCAGCGTAGCGGGCGCCGGGGCAGATACGCAGTATTTT
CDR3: CASSVAGAGADTQYF

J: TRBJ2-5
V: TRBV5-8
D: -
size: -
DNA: TGTGCCAGCAGCTTGGTTCCGGAGACCCAGTACTTC
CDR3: CASSLVPETQYF

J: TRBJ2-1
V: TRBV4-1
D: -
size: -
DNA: TGCGCCAGCAGCCAGGAGACGGAACAGCAGTTCTTC
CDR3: CASSQETEQQFF

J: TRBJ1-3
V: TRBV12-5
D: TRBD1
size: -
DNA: TGTGCTAGTGGTCCGAACTCAGGGGGAGAGAGCTCTGGAAACACCATATATTTT
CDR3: CASGPNSGGESSGNTIYF

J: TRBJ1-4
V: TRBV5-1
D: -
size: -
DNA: TGCGCCAGCAGCTTCAACAGGGCGGGGGCTAATGAAAAACTGTTTTTT
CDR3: CASSFNRAGANEKLFF

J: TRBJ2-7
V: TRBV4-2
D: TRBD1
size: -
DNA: TGTGCCAGCAGCCGGCAAACCGGGACAGGGGGTTATTACGAGCAGTACTTC
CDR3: CASSRQTGTGGYYEQYF

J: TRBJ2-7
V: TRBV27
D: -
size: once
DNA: TGTGCCAGCAGTTACAACGAACCCTGGGCTAGCAGGACCTACGAGCAGTACTTC
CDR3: CASSYNEPWASRTYEQYF

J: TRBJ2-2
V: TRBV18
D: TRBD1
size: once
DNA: TGTGCCAGCTCACCACTGGGACAGGGGAGCACCGGGGAGCTGTTTTTT
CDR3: CASSPLGQGSTGELFF